The 28 T cell receptor beta chains below come from one sample, sequenced in a study of T cells in Graves' hyperthyroidism and ophthalmopathy. From RNA transcripts, TCR beta CDR3 regions were amplified. First-round RT-PCR of the TCR CDR3 relied on the HTBI primer set. TCRdb reprocessed the multiplex PCR reads via MiXCR and lists one record per CDR3 protein. The table has roughly 400,000 distinct CDR3 sequences, 15% to 18% seen once; the top ten hold about 30%. The material sequenced was blood. Every receptor here comes from a woman younger than 35 with Graves' hyperthyroidism that later progressed to Graves' ophthalmopathy.

This clonotype was seen only a few times. The chain is built from TRBV9 and TRBJ2-1, with 7 bases fitting TRBD2. Trimming at V came to 0 bases and at J to 10 bases, leaving 10 bases not matched to a gene. Germline-derived CDR1 and CDR2 are SGDLS and YYNGEE. The CDR3 sequence is 15 residues long. CDR3 amino acids: CASSVGRELTWEQFF. DNA for the CDR3: TGTGCCAGCAGCGTAGGGCGGGAGCTGACGTGGGAGCAGTTCTTC.

The genes are TRBV19 and TRBJ1-4, with a possible D match to TRBD1 (5 bases). The CDR3 extends over 15 amino acids. V gave up 7 bases and J gave up 0 bases, with 12 bases separating them. CDR1 is LNHDA, CDR2 SQIVND, per germline (reference sequence). CDR3: CASIGPGTTNEKLFF. The CDR3 DNA reads as TGTGCCAGTATCGGACCAGGGACAACTAATGAAAAACTGTTTTTT.

This chain links TRBV14 with TRBJ2-4, with D tentatively TRBD2 (6 bases). CDR1 and CDR2 (germline): SGHDN, FVKESK. This CDR3 has 17 residues. Trimming stripped 4 bases from V and 2 bases from J, with 18 bases between. CDR3 region: CASSRRSGEVTKNIQYF. CDR3 DNA: TGTGCCAGCAGCCGCCGCTCGGGAGAGGTGACCAAAAACATTCAGTACTTC.

This clonotype was recorded at least ten times. The gene calls are TRBV24-1 and TRBJ1-5; D unclear. V lost 6 bases, J lost 4 bases, and 9 bases lay in between. The CDR3 has 13 residues. Germline-derived CDR1 and CDR2 are KGHDR and SFDVKD. The CDR3 loop reads CATSPGSNQPQHF. CDR3 sequence (DNA): TGTGCCACCAGTCCAGGTTCGAATCAGCCCCAGCATTTT.

This clonotype has only a few counts. A read error may account for a junction end that differs from germline. The chain combines TRBV7-7 with TRBJ2-5, with 7 bases fitting TRBD2. Germline V gives CDR1 SSHAT, CDR2 FNYEAQ (reference sequence). The CDR3 totals 14 residues. CDR3 amino acids: CASSHLAAQETQYF. CDR3 coding DNA: TGTGCTAGCAGCCACCTAGCGGCACAAGAGACCCAGTACTTC.

This chain joins TRBV4-1 and TRBJ2-3, with 11 bases matching TRBD2. The V segment lost 1 base and the J segment 1 base; nucleotides outside the gene matches: 4. The CDR3 length is 17 residues. The germline V gene has CDR1 MGHRA and CDR2 YSYEKL. The CDR3 spells CASSQVGTSGRTDTQYF. The CDR3 nucleotides read TGCGCCAGCAGCCAAGTAGGGACTAGCGGCCGCACAGATACGCAGTATTTT.

The chain combines TRBV6-1 with TRBJ2-3; D is ambiguous. The CDR3 is made up of 13 amino acids. V was clipped by 8 bases and J by 0 bases, with 9 bases between them. The germline CDR1 and CDR2 sequences are MNHNS and SASEGT. The CDR3 nucleotides read TGTGCCAGCGCCTCGGCTAGCACAGATACGCAGTATTTT. Encoded protein: CASASASTDTQYF.

In this sample, this clonotype turned up many times. The rearrangement links TRBV28 to TRBJ1-1; D is possibly TRBD1 (5 bases). The CDR3 contains 12 residues. Germline lookup yields CDR1 MDHEN and CDR2 SYDVKM. V lost 3 bases and J lost 9, with 11 bases in between. The CDR3 loop is CASSLWGSKAFF. DNA for the CDR3: TGTGCCAGCAGTTTGTGGGGGTCTAAAGCTTTCTTT.

This clonotype turned up a few times. The chain uses TRBV7-9 and TRBJ2-3, with 7 positions matching TRBD1. The germline V gene has CDR1 SEHNR and CDR2 FQNEAQ (reference sequence). J lost 3 bases, V lost 7 bases, and 4 bases had no gene match. This CDR3 has 13 residues. The CDR3 loop reads CASTKQGTDTQYF. In DNA form, the CDR3 reads TGTGCCAGCACCAAACAGGGGACAGATACGCAGTATTTT.

A note on this clonotype: This may come from a read error, since a much larger clone is one base off. This rearrangement joins TRBV28 to TRBJ2-3, with TRBD1 identical over 11 bases. Looked up from germline, CDR1 is MDHEN and CDR2 is SYDVKM. The CDR3 has 16 amino acids. CDR3 coding DNA: TGTGCCAGCAGTTTCCCGGGACAGGGGGGCCCAGATACGAAGTATTTT. Its protein product is CASSFPGQGGPDTKYF.

This chain links TRBV7-9 with TRBJ2-6; D might be TRBD2 (5 bases). V lost 6 bases and J lost 6, with 12 bases in between. Per germline, CDR1 SEHNR and CDR2 FQNEAQ (reference sequence). This CDR3 has 14 residues. The CDR3 nucleotides are TGTGCCAGCAGGGGGTCTCGGGAGGCCAACGTCCTGACTTTC. It is translated as CASRGSREANVLTF.

This clonotype has at least ten counts. Here the CDR3 DNA reads TGTGCCAGCAGCCAATTCCGGGACAGTGCCCACGGAGCTTTCTTT. This codes for CASSQFRDSAHGAFF. V and J are TRBV3-1 and TRBJ1-1, with 7 bases matching TRBD1. V shed 2 bases and J 10 bases; nucleotides not matched to a gene: 13. This CDR3 region has 15 residues. Germline values: CDR1 LGHDT, CDR2 YNNKEL (reference sequence).

This chain links TRBV6-1 with TRBJ1-1; 7 bases are shared with TRBD1. This CDR3 region has 15 residues. CDR1 is MNHNS and CDR2 is SASEGT in the germline V gene. The J segment lost 1 base and the V segment lost 6 bases, leaving 8 bases of the junction unmatched. CDR3 residues: CASSTTDRQNTEAFF. The CDR3 coding sequence is TGTGCCAGCAGCACTACGGACAGGCAGAACACTGAAGCTTTCTTT.

This clonotype was observed many times. The chain combines TRBV5-1 with TRBJ1-4; possibly TRBD1 for D (5 bases). The CDR3 covers 15 residues. The germline gives CDR1 SGHRS, CDR2 YFSETQ. V was shortened by 4 bases and J by 6 bases, with 16 bases between the two germline ends. The DNA of the CDR3 is TGCGCCAGCAGCCTAGAAGGGGCCGGGGATGAAAAACTGTTTTTT. It codes for CASSLEGAGDEKLFF.

This clonotype has at least ten counts. V gene TRBV20-1 combines with J gene TRBJ2-2; the D is unclear. Germline V lookup: CDR1 DFQATT, CDR2 SNEGSKA (reference sequence). The CDR3 contains 16 residues. The DNA for the CDR3 is TGCGCAGTTGTTGTTTCCACCGGTGCGAACACCGGGGAGCTGTTTTTT. This sequence encodes CAVVVSTGANTGELFF.

Ten or more counts support this clonotype. The V gene is TRBV6-5, the J gene TRBJ2-7; 10 bases agree with TRBD2. CDR3 length: 17 amino acids. V lost 0 bases and J lost 7; bases outside the gene matches: 12. Looked up from germline, CDR1 is MNHEY and CDR2 is SVGAGI. For the CDR3, the DNA is TGTGCCAGCAGTTACTCGAACCTAGCGGGAGTACCGGGTGAGCAGTACTTC. As protein: CASSYSNLAGVPGEQYF.

V and J are TRBV14 and TRBJ1-5; D might be TRBD1 (5 bases). Trimming removed 4 bases from V and 4 bases from J, with 23 bases in between. The CDR3 contains 18 residues. CDR1 is SGHDN and CDR2 is FVKESK in the germline V gene. The CDR3 protein is CASSLQEYRLGENQPQHF. In DNA form, the CDR3 reads TGTGCCAGCAGCCTCCAAGAGTACAGGCTGGGGGAAAATCAGCCCCAGCATTTT.

This clonotype has more than one count but fewer than ten. This chain uses TRBV24-1 with TRBJ2-1; D is ambiguous. Germline lookup yields CDR1 KGHDR and CDR2 SFDVKD. The length of the CDR3 is 12 residues. Trimming cost V 1 base and J 5 bases, with 2 bases left between them. The CDR3 sequence: CATSDFHNEQFF. The CDR3, as DNA: TGTGCCACCAGTGATTTCCACAATGAGCAGTTCTTC.

As to this clonotype: A junction end diverges from the germline sequence, so it may reflect a read error. This sequence joins TRBV7-9 and TRBJ1-2; a weak D match, TRBD1 (5 bases). This CDR3 spans 11 amino acids. Per germline, CDR1 SEHNR and CDR2 FQNEAQ (reference sequence). Written as DNA, the CDR3 is TGTGCCAGCAGCTCGGGACCGCCTTATGCCTTC. Translation: CASSSGPPYAF.

The genes are TRBV20-1 and TRBJ1-2; D might be TRBD1 (5 bases). This CDR3 contains 13 residues. Trimming shortened V by 6 bases and J by 8 bases, and 19 bases separated the two germline ends. Germline CDR1 reads DFQATT; CDR2 reads SNEGSKA (reference sequence). The CDR3 sequence: CSAAEGRGGGYTF. The CDR3 DNA is TGCAGTGCCGCCGAGGGGCGTGGCGGCGGCTACACCTTC.

This clonotype has ten or more counts. In DNA, the CDR3 is TGTGCCAGCAGCCCGAAGAGAGTTACGGATACGCAGTATTTT. It translates to CASSPKRVTDTQYF. The chain uses TRBV11-1 and TRBJ2-3; unclear D gene. The CDR3 extends over 14 amino acids. Trimming took 5 bases from V and 6 from J, leaving 15 bases between them. In germline, CDR1 is SGHAT, CDR2 FQDESV (reference sequence).

This clonotype has only a few counts. J is TRBJ2-7 and V is TRBV14; D may be TRBD1 (5 bases). This CDR3 contains 15 residues. V was shortened by 1 base and J by 0 bases, with 10 bases between the two germline ends. The germline V gene has CDR1 SGHDN and CDR2 FVKESK. The CDR3 spells CASSQVPGFSYEQYF. The CDR3 bases are TGTGCCAGCAGCCAAGTGCCAGGGTTCTCCTACGAGCAGTACTTC.

This clonotype was recorded a few times. The chain joins TRBV4-1 to TRBJ1-1, with D unresolved. Trimming removed 3 bases at V and 1 base at J, with 12 bases between. The germline V gene encodes CDR1 MGHRA and CDR2 YSYEKL. The CDR3 has 15 amino acids. CDR3 amino acids: CASSHSLIPNTEAFF. CDR3 DNA: TGCGCCAGCAGCCACTCGCTCATACCGAACACTGAAGCTTTCTTT.

The V call is TRBV24-1, the J call TRBJ2-1; 10 nucleotides agree with TRBD2. V lost 5 bases and J lost 8; bases outside the gene matches: 11. The germline V gene encodes CDR1 KGHDR and CDR2 SFDVKD. This CDR3 has 16 amino acids. The CDR3 DNA reads TGTGCCACCAGTGCGCGGGCTAGCGGGAGTCTCCATGAGCAGTTCTTC. Translating gives CATSARASGSLHEQFF.

This rearrangement joins TRBV6-1 to TRBJ2-1; 11 nucleotides match TRBD2. CDR1 is MNHNS and CDR2 is SASEGT in the germline V gene. The junction had 14 bases not matched to a gene; V was cut back by 2 bases and J by 8 bases. The CDR3 has 18 residues. The CDR3 spells CASSEWRRLAGSGDEQFF. In nucleotides, the CDR3 is TGTGCCAGCAGTGAATGGCGGAGACTAGCGGGGTCAGGGGATGAGCAGTTCTTC.

A remark on this clonotype: A much larger clone lies one base from this, so it may be a read error. CDR3 in amino acids: CSAREDGNYGSTF. The CDR3 coding sequence is TGCAGTGCTAGGGAGGACGGAAACTATGGCTCCACCTTC. The J gene is TRBJ1-2, the V gene TRBV20-1; the D is unclear. The length of the CDR3 is 13 residues. The V gene's germline CDR1 is DFQATT and CDR2 SNEGSKA (reference sequence).

As for this clonotype: Sequence at one end of the junction differs from germline and may be a read error. The V and J genes are TRBV7-9 and TRBJ2-5, with D unclear. CDR1 is SEHNR and CDR2 is FQNEAQ in the germline V gene (reference sequence). CDR3 length equals 13 residues. CDR3 DNA sequence: TGTGCCAGCGGCTTCCGGCCTCAAGAGACCCAGTACTTC. Its protein product is CASGFRPQETQYF.

This clonotype was seen ten or more times. The chain carries TRBV5-1 and TRBJ1-1; TRBD1 might be the D (6 bases). Germline CDR1 reads SGHRS; CDR2 reads YFSETQ. Between the trimmed V and J ends, which lost 2 bases and 4 bases, there was a span of 12 bases. The CDR3 is 14 residues long. CDR3 nucleotides: TGCGCCAGCAGCTTTGGGGGCGAGGGCACTGAAGCTTTCTTT. It translates to CASSFGGEGTEAFF. Looking up the rest from reference TRBV5-1 and TRBJ1-1 gives the full variable domain: KAGVTQTPRYLIKTRGQQVTLSCSPISGHRSVSWYQQTPGQGLQFLFEYFSETQRNKGNFPGRFSGRQFSNSRSEMNVSTLELGDSALYLCASSFGGEGTEAFFGQGTRLTVV.